Listed here are 10 T cell receptor beta chains from one sample, sequenced in a study of T-cell memory formation after mild COVID-19 (dated by TCRdb to the early 2020s). Library prep was done by 5' RACE. Instrument used: Illumina NovaSeq 6000. Using fastp trimming at Q25 and MiXCR clonotype assembly, TCRdb reanalyzed the public sequencing data and kept in-frame beta chains. Rows merge per CDR3 protein into single entries with the most common DNA and genes. The table for this sample lists approximately 440,000 distinct CDR3 sequences; roughly 20% of them were counted only once. Clones ranked in the top ten supply approximately 8.4% of the sample. Source material: PBMCs or a T cell subset sorted from them (not recorded which). The receptors derive from an adult woman who had mild COVID-19 (a few samples of this study predate the infection). The sample titles of this study are shuffled in the database, so cell type and time point are left out; the donor was told from shared clones.

This rearrangement joins TRBV5-1 to TRBJ1-1; D is possibly TRBD1 (5 bases). Trimming took off 3 bases at V and 1 base at J, with 10 bases between the two ends. This CDR3 spans 14 amino acids. Germline CDR1 and CDR2: SGHRS and YFSETQ. In nucleotides, the CDR3 is TGCGCCAGCAGCTCAACGCAGGGGAACACTGAAGCTTTCTTT. Protein: CASSSTQGNTEAFF.

The chain has TRBV4-1 and TRBJ1-1; D call uncertain. Trimming shortened V by 0 bases and J by 2 bases, and 13 bases separated the two germline ends. This CDR3 is built from 16 residues. Germline values: CDR1 MGHRA, CDR2 YSYEKL. Here the CDR3 reads CASSQEAISGNTEAFF. As DNA, the CDR3 is TGCGCCAGCAGCCAAGAAGCGATCAGTGGAAACACTGAAGCTTTCTTT.

The table lists this clonotype with a few counts. The V gene is TRBV5-6, the J gene TRBJ1-5, with D perhaps TRBD1 (5 bases). Trimming took off 0 bases at V and 1 base at J, with 8 bases between the two ends. This CDR3 spans 15 amino acids. The germline gives CDR1 SGHDT, CDR2 YYEEEE. CDR3 bases: TGTGCCAGCAGCTTGGGAGGGGTCAGCAATCAGCCCCAGCATTTT. Encoded protein: CASSLGGVSNQPQHF.

This clonotype has more than one count but fewer than ten. This chain connects TRBV30 to TRBJ2-2; no clear D. This CDR3 contains 16 residues. Germline V lookup: CDR1 GTSNPN, CDR2 SVGIG (reference sequence). Trimming pared 1 base from V and 0 bases from J, leaving 12 bases between. DNA for the CDR3: TGTGCCTGGAGTGGCCTAGATACTTCGAACACCGGGGAGCTGTTTTTT. Encoded protein: CAWSGLDTSNTGELFF. Variable domain in full (rest from reference TRBV30 and TRBJ2-2): SQTIHQWPATLVQPVGSPLSLECTVEGTSNPNLYWYRQAAGRGLQLLFYSVGIGQISSEVPQNLSASRPQDRQFILSSKKLLLSDSGFYLCAWSGLDTSNTGELFFGEGSRLTVL.

The rearrangement uses TRBV12-3 or TRBV12-4 and TRBJ1-5; D not resolved. The ends were cut back, 3 bases at V and 0 bases at J, with 9 bases in the middle. The CDR3 has 15 residues. The CDR3 bases are TGTGCCAGCAGTTTGATCAGTATTAGCAATCAGCCCCAGCATTTT. The encoded protein is CASSLISISNQPQHF.

This clonotype was observed a handful of times. The V gene is TRBV12-3 or TRBV12-4, the J gene TRBJ1-3, with D maybe TRBD1 (5 bases). V dropped 1 base and J dropped 8 bases, with 12 bases sitting between them. The CDR3 runs to 14 residues. CDR3 sequence: CASSLDRIGDTIYF. The CDR3 DNA is TGTGCCAGCAGTTTAGACAGGATCGGGGACACCATATATTTT.

This clonotype was recorded a few times. The genes are TRBV29-1 and TRBJ2-7; perhaps TRBD1 as D (6 bases). This CDR3 has 13 amino acids. V was shortened by 6 bases and J by 5 bases, with 17 bases between the two germline ends. Germline V lookup: CDR1 SQVTM, CDR2 ANQGSEA. The CDR3 reads CSVRRQATHEQYF. The CDR3 DNA sequence: TGCAGCGTCAGACGACAGGCGACGCACGAGCAGTACTTC.

This clonotype was observed many times. The chain has TRBV24-1 and TRBJ1-4, with D perhaps TRBD1 (5 bases). CDR1 is KGHDR, CDR2 SFDVKD, per germline. Trimming removed 7 bases from V and 8 bases from J, with 10 bases in between. This CDR3 comprises 12 residues. The CDR3 loop reads CATRTVIEKLFF. Here the CDR3 DNA reads TGTGCCACCAGGACAGTAATCGAAAAACTGTTTTTT.

In this sample, this clonotype turned up a few times. The chain links TRBV20-1 to TRBJ1-1; perhaps TRBD1 as D (5 bases). Trimming cost V 0 bases and J 4 bases, with 15 bases left between them. This CDR3 region has 15 residues. Germline V CDR1 and CDR2: DFQATT, SNEGSKA (reference sequence). This CDR3 is CSARDLGRMITEAFF. The DNA for the CDR3 is TGCAGTGCTAGAGATCTGGGGCGGATGATCACTGAAGCTTTCTTT.

The V and J genes are TRBV4-1 and TRBJ1-2, with D hard to call. The CDR3 length is 15 residues. The ends were cut back, 0 bases at V and 2 bases at J, with 10 bases in the middle. In germline, CDR1 is MGHRA, CDR2 YSYEKL. CDR3 coding DNA: TGCGCCAGCAGCCAAGATCAACCAGCGAACTATGGCTACACCTTC. Protein: CASSQDQPANYGYTF.